Presented here are 28 T cell receptor beta chains from one specimen sequenced in a study of identical twins. MiXCR, run by TCRdb on the 5' RACE reads, gives a single entry per CDR3 protein. Altogether about 480,000 distinct CDR3 sequences are present, approximately 14% being singletons, with the ten largest covering 0.5% to 0.65%. These data were also filed under a second study, of yellow fever vaccine responses in identical twins.

Sequenced sample: CD4+ T cells sorted from blood. The source is a woman aged 18-29 years in good health.

In its sample, this clonotype was seen many times. CDR3 sequence reads: CASSLRVEGLYNEQFF. In DNA form, the CDR3 reads TGTGCCAGCAGTTTACGGGTCGAGGGTCTTTACAATGAGCAGTTCTTC. The chain combines TRBV12-3 or TRBV12-4 with TRBJ2-1; perhaps TRBD2 as D (5 bases). This CDR3 is built from 16 residues. V dropped 2 bases and J dropped 4 bases, with 15 bases sitting between them.

The genes are TRBV7-2 and TRBJ2-2; 7 positions agree with TRBD1. From germline, CDR1 is SGHTA and CDR2 FQGNSA. The junction had 11 bases not matched to a gene; V was cut back by 1 base and J by 9 bases. This CDR3 spans 16 amino acids. CDR3: CASSLGGTANVRELFF. CDR3 nucleotides: TGTGCCAGCAGCTTAGGTGGGACAGCTAACGTCCGGGAGCTGTTTTTT.

The chain links TRBV5-1 to TRBJ2-2; TRBD2 is a possible D gene (5 bases). In germline, CDR1 is SGHRS, CDR2 YFSETQ. The CDR3 has 15 residues. V gave up 0 bases and J gave up 5 bases, with 11 bases separating them. The CDR3 protein is CASSLAVSGTGELFF. Here the CDR3 DNA reads TGCGCCAGCAGCTTGGCTGTCTCGGGAACCGGGGAGCTGTTTTTT.

In this sample, this clonotype turned up a few times. The genes are TRBV28 and TRBJ2-7; 7 positions match TRBD1. This CDR3 spans 15 amino acids. Per germline, CDR1 MDHEN and CDR2 SYDVKM. V trimming: 5 bases; J trimming: 2 bases; junction bases outside the gene matches: 9. The CDR3, as DNA: TGTGCCAGCAGTGGATCCGGGACAGTAACCTACGAGCAGTACTTC. Amino acids: CASSGSGTVTYEQYF.

This clonotype appeared a few times. A read error may account for a junction end that differs from germline. This chain's CDR3 is CASSLVFGSLRRF. The DNA for the CDR3 is TGTGCCAGCAGTTTAGTCTTTGGCAGTCTGAGGCGCTTC. The rearrangement links TRBV12-3 or TRBV12-4 to TRBJ2-1, with D unclear. The CDR3 runs to 13 residues.

This clonotype came up a few times. The chain couples TRBV12-3 or TRBV12-4 to TRBJ2-6; the D gene is possibly TRBD1 (6 bases). With 6 bases removed from V and 9 bases from J, the gap between germline ends came to 15 bases. The CDR3 has 14 amino acids. The CDR3 bases are TGTGCCAGCAGGAAAAAACAGGGCGTCAACGTCCTGACTTTC. It is translated as CASRKKQGVNVLTF.

This clonotype has only a few counts. The rearrangement links TRBV20-1 to TRBJ2-3; D ambiguous. Trimming removed 7 bases at V and 3 bases at J, with 14 bases between. The CDR3 covers 13 residues. CDR1 and CDR2 from the germline V gene are DFQATT and SNEGSKA (reference sequence). This CDR3 reads CSVATKVTDTQYF. The CDR3 nucleotides are TGCAGTGTTGCAACTAAGGTTACAGATACGCAGTATTTT.

This clonotype turned up a few times. V and J are TRBV14 and TRBJ2-3; D is perhaps TRBD2 (6 bases). This CDR3 has 16 amino acids. The V gene's germline CDR1 is SGHDN and CDR2 FVKESK. Deletions cut 0 bases from V and 4 bases from J, with 14 bases between. The CDR3 nucleotides read TGTGCCAGCAGCCAAGATCCGGGACTCAGCTCAGATACGCAGTATTTT. Protein product: CASSQDPGLSSDTQYF.

This clonotype came up a few times. The rearrangement uses TRBV25-1 and TRBJ2-7, with D possibly TRBD1 on 6 matching bases. Per the germline V gene, CDR1 is MGHDK and CDR2 is SYGVNS. The CDR3 has 15 residues. V lost 5 bases, J lost 4 bases, and 18 bases lay in between. CDR3 in amino acids: CASSMGALGGYEQYF. In nucleotides, the CDR3 is TGTGCCAGCAGTATGGGGGCCCTTGGCGGTTACGAGCAGTACTTC.

The chain combines TRBV5-4 with TRBJ2-2; the D gene is possibly TRBD2 (5 bases). The V end lost 3 bases, the J end lost 2 bases, and 11 bases lay between the germline ends. The germline V gene encodes CDR1 SGHNT and CDR2 YYREEE (reference sequence). The CDR3 contains 15 residues. CDR3 loop: CASSSRTPNTGELFF. In DNA form, the CDR3 reads TGTGCCAGCAGCTCGAGGACTCCCAACACCGGGGAGCTGTTTTTT.

The chain links TRBV20-1 to TRBJ2-3; TRBD2 aligns across 9 bases. The V gene end was trimmed by 7 bases and the J gene end by 2 bases; junction bases not matched to a gene: 10. From germline, CDR1 is DFQATT and CDR2 SNEGSKA (reference sequence). This CDR3 contains 15 residues. This chain's CDR3 is CSGSPLAGVTDTQYF. CDR3 nucleotides: TGCAGTGGGAGCCCTTTAGCGGGGGTCACAGATACGCAGTATTTT.

This chain links TRBV19 with TRBJ2-7, with D maybe TRBD2 (5 bases). This CDR3 has 16 amino acids. Trimming pared 7 bases from V and 2 bases from J, leaving 21 bases between. Germline CDR1 reads LNHDA; CDR2 reads SQIVND (reference sequence). The CDR3 is CASNPSIERPTYEQYF. The CDR3 region has the DNA TGTGCCAGTAACCCGTCGATCGAGCGGCCCACCTACGAGCAGTACTTC.

This clonotype was seen more than once but under ten times. The J gene is TRBJ2-1, the V gene TRBV21-1; the DNA was not used to check the table's D call, TRBD2. TRBV21-1 is noted as a pseudogene. This CDR3 region has 14 residues. CDR3 region: CASSKGTTDVEQFF. The CDR3 nucleotides are TGTGCCAGCAGCAAAGGGACTACCGACGTTGAGCAGTTCTTC.

The chain is built from TRBV7-9 and TRBJ1-1; D is unresolved. This CDR3 comprises 14 residues. The germline CDR1 and CDR2 sequences are SEHNR and FQNEAQ (reference sequence). V was trimmed by 5 bases and J by 3 bases, leaving 13 bases between them. The CDR3 protein is CASSPKTRDTEAFF. CDR3 coding DNA: TGTGCCAGCAGCCCCAAAACCCGGGACACTGAAGCTTTCTTT.

V usage is TRBV4-3 and J usage is TRBJ2-1; 7 positions agree with TRBD1. In germline, CDR1 is LGHNA, CDR2 YSLEER. CDR3 size: 14 residues. The ends lost 5 bases at V and 5 bases at J; junction bases unmatched: 6. CDR3 residues: CASSARQGDNEQFF. For the CDR3, the DNA is TGCGCCAGCAGCGCACGACAGGGAGACAATGAGCAGTTCTTC.

The J gene is TRBJ2-6, the V gene TRBV12-3 or TRBV12-4; 10 nucleotides match TRBD1. V dropped 1 base and J dropped 2; count of bases not matched to a gene: 2. The CDR3 loop spans 17 amino acids. The CDR3 here is CASSLGTGGPGANVLTF. The DNA for the CDR3 is TGTGCCAGCAGTTTAGGGACAGGGGGGCCTGGGGCCAACGTCCTGACTTTC.

The V and J genes are TRBV14 and TRBJ2-7; D gene uncertain. Germline V gene sequence: CDR1 SGHDN, CDR2 FVKESK. The V end was cut by 2 bases, the J end by 3 bases, with 5 bases between. The CDR3 consists of 12 residues. DNA of the CDR3: TGTGCCAGCAGCCAACAGCACTACGAGCAGTACTTC. This codes for CASSQQHYEQYF.

This chain links TRBV7-9 with TRBJ1-2; 7 positions match TRBD1. V shed 1 base and J 8 bases; nucleotides not matched to a gene: 13. This CDR3 is built from 16 residues. In germline, CDR1 is SEHNR, CDR2 FQNEAQ (reference sequence). In nucleotides, the CDR3 is TGTGCCAGCAGCTTAGGGACTGACAGGGCGGCCGGAGGCTACACCTTC. Its protein is CASSLGTDRAAGGYTF.

In its sample, this clonotype was seen once. The DNA for the CDR3 is TGTGCCAGCAGTTACTCGACCAGGAACACTGAAGCTTTCTTT. Its protein is CASSYSTRNTEAFF. The chain couples TRBV6-5 to TRBJ1-1; no definite D call. From germline, CDR1 is MNHEY and CDR2 SVGAGI. The CDR3 spans 14 residues. Between the trimmed V and J ends, which lost 0 bases and 1 base, there was a span of 6 bases.

This chain links TRBV15 with TRBJ2-3; 9 positions agree with TRBD2. CDR3 length equals 15 residues. V was pared by 6 bases and J by 2 bases, with 6 bases of the junction left unmatched. Germline assignment: CDR1 LNHNV and CDR2 YYDKDF (reference sequence). The CDR3 is CATSTRTSDTDTQYF. In DNA form, the CDR3 reads TGTGCCACCAGTACTCGGACTAGCGACACAGATACGCAGTATTTT.

This clonotype was recorded a few times. The chain carries TRBV20-1 and TRBJ2-7, with D maybe TRBD1 (5 bases). V dropped 5 bases and J dropped 7 bases, with 18 bases sitting between them. The CDR3 covers 13 residues. Germline values: CDR1 DFQATT, CDR2 SNEGSKA (reference sequence). The CDR3 is CSAGINTKGEQYF. The CDR3 DNA follows: TGCAGTGCTGGTATCAACACCAAGGGGGAGCAGTACTTC.

In this sample, this clonotype turned up a few times. V and J are TRBV27 and TRBJ2-7; TRBD2 matches at 13 bases. The germline CDR1 and CDR2 sequences are MNHEY and SMNVEV (reference sequence). J gave up 6 bases and V 6 bases, and 2 bases lay outside the gene matches. This CDR3 region has 13 residues. The CDR3, as DNA: TGTGCCAGCAGAGGACTAGCGGGGGTCGAGCAGTACTTC. It specifies CASRGLAGVEQYF.

V gene TRBV4-2 combines with J gene TRBJ2-3; no clear D gene. This CDR3 region has 19 residues. Germline V gives CDR1 LGHNA, CDR2 YNFKEQ. With 2 bases removed from V and 0 bases from J, the gap between germline ends came to 21 bases. The CDR3 DNA reads TGTGCCAGCAGCCAATTTCCGGGTCCTAGACCACCTAGCACAGATACGCAGTATTTT. This encodes CASSQFPGPRPPSTDTQYF.

This clonotype appeared a few times. The CDR3 region is CASSQEGTGGSRNEQFF. The CDR3 DNA sequence: TGTGCCAGCAGCCAAGAAGGGACAGGGGGTTCGCGCAATGAGCAGTTCTTC. The chain carries TRBV4-2 and TRBJ2-1, with 11 bases lining up with TRBD1. Trimming cost V 0 bases and J 6 bases; bases outside gene matches: 7. CDR3 length: 17 amino acids. CDR1 and CDR2 from the germline V gene are LGHNA and YNFKEQ.

The chain combines TRBV20-1 with TRBJ1-2; D call uncertain. V was cut by 4 bases and J by 6 bases, with 6 bases left in between. CDR1 is DFQATT and CDR2 is SNEGSKA in the germline V gene (reference sequence). The length of the CDR3 is 10 residues. The DNA of the CDR3 is TGCAGTGCTAATTCGGATGGCTACACCTTC. It is translated as CSANSDGYTF.

The V gene is TRBV6-4, the J gene TRBJ2-2, with unresolved D. V shed 4 bases and J shed 9 bases, with 12 bases lying between them. Germline values: CDR1 MRHNA, CDR2 SNTAGT. There are 13 residues in the CDR3. The CDR3: CASSARRDRELFF. The DNA for the CDR3 is TGTGCCAGCAGTGCCCGACGAGACCGGGAGCTGTTTTTT.

This clonotype was recorded at least ten times. The rearrangement links TRBV12-3 or TRBV12-4 to TRBJ2-7; 7 bases are a match to TRBD1. The CDR3 sequence is 12 residues long. The V segment lost 6 bases and the J segment 3 bases; nucleotides outside the gene matches: 2. The CDR3 protein is CASRTGNYEQYF. CDR3 sequence (DNA): TGTGCCAGCAGGACAGGGAACTACGAGCAGTACTTC.

This rearrangement joins TRBV24-1 to TRBJ2-3; D unclear. The ends were cut back, 1 base at V and 2 bases at J, with 9 bases in the middle. CDR1 KGHDR and CDR2 SFDVKD come from the germline V gene. This CDR3 region has 15 residues. The CDR3 DNA is TGTGCCACCAGTGATTTATCCGGGCCCACAGATACGCAGTATTTT. Encoded protein: CATSDLSGPTDTQYF.